This entry describes one TCR beta chain. Its antigen is undetermined. CDR3 size: 17 residues. Germline V lookup: CDR1 SGHVS, CDR2 FNYEAQ. The junction had 11 bases not matched to a gene; V was cut back by 4 bases and J by 0 bases. The data were obtained in a study of cytomegalovirus exposure and HLA in healthy donors. Study-wide context: Membership in the Caucasian-associated ancestry cluster was found for 75% to 90% of fewer than 450 genotyped donors. The study's findings and limits: What was likely a sequencing artifact was a cluster of highly shared sequence variants. In a later analysis, TCR beta V- and J-gene trimming showed a link to a missense DCLRE1C variant.

PCR was performed using 60 Vbeta and 13 Jbeta primers. Clones were sequenced by immunoSEQ multiplex PCR, and TCRdb holds only the in-frame ones, with some missing. The data contain approximately 100,000 clones, almost 75% of them seen just once; the ten biggest clones take up over 7.5%. Healthy people donating bone marrow made up the donors. Sequenced sample: PBMCs. The V gene is TRBV7-6, the J gene TRBJ2-5; 7 positions agree with TRBD1. The clonotype originates from a man between 40 and 49 years old in good health and CMV-seronegative. CDR3 sequence (DNA): TGTGCCAGCAGCTCACACCAAACTACAGGGGACCAAGAGACCCAGTACTTC. Encoded protein: CASSSHQTTGDQETQYF.